Described below is a single T cell receptor beta chain sequence and its context. Its antigen is unknown. The data derive from a study of early T cells in non-severe SARS-CoV-2 infection. Across the study: Alpha and beta chains were unpaired, from unsorted whole-blood bulk RNA.

Individual cDNA molecules each received unique molecular identifiers attached to them. TCRdb reprocessed the 5' RACE reads with MiXCR, giving one entry per CDR3 protein. This sample yields roughly 54,000 distinct CDR3 sequences, of which roughly 13% are seen a single time; approximately 4.8% belongs to the top ten. General study findings and limits: Reliance on VDJdb matching favored anti-spike CD8 responses; private and CD4 specificities were missed.

The CDR3 consists of 18 residues. V dropped 7 bases and J dropped 4 bases, with 28 bases sitting between them. Looked up from germline, CDR1 is MNHEY and CDR2 is SVGEGT. Input material: whole blood. This receptor was identified in an adult who was a healthcare worker with PCR-confirmed SARS-CoV-2 infection or an uninfected control (not recorded which). The rearrangement uses TRBV6-2 or TRBV6-3 and TRBJ2-5; weak D call: TRBD1 (6 bases). The CDR3 bases are TGTGCCAGCAACCCCCGAGGGGGAGCCAGAATTTGGGGAGAGACCCAGTACTTC. It translates to CASNPRGGARIWGETQYF.